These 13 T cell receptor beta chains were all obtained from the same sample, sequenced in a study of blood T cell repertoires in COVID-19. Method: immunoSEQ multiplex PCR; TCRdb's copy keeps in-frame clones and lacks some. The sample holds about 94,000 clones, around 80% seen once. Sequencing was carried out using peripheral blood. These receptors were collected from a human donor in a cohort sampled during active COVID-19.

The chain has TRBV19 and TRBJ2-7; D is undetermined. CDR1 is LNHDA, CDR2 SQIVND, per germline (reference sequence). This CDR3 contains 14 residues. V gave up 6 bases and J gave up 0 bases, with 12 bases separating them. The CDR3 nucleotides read TGTGCCAGTAGCCCTAAGAGAAGCTCCTACGAGCAGTACTTC. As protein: CASSPKRSSYEQYF.

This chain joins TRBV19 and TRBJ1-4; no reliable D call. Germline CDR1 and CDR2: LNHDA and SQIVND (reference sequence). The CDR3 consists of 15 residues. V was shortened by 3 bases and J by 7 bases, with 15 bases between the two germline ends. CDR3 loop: CASSIGGQESEKLFF. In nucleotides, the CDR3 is TGTGCCAGTAGTATCGGTGGCCAGGAATCTGAAAAACTGTTTTTT.

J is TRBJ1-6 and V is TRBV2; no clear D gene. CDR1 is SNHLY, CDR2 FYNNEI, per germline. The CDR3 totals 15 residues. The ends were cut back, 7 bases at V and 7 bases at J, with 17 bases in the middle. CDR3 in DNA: TGTGCCAGCACAAGGAGAGCTGCTGTAAATTCACCCCTCCACTTT. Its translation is CASTRRAAVNSPLHF. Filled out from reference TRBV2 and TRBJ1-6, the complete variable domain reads EPEVTQTPSHQVTQMGQEVILRCVPISNHLYFYWYRQILGQKVEFLVSFYNNEISEKSEIFDDQFSVERPDGSNFTLKIRSTKLEDSAMYFCASTRRAAVNSPLHFGNGTRLTVT.

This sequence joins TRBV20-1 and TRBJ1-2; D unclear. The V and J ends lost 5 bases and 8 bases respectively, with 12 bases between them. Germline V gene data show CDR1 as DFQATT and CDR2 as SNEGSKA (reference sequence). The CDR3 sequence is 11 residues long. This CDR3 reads CSAYGEEGYTF. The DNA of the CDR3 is TGCAGTGCTTACGGGGAGGAGGGCTACACCTTC.

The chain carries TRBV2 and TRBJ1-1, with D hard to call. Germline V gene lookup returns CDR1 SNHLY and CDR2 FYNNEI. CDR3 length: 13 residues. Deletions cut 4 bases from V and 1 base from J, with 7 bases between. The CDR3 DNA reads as TGTGCCAGCAGTGCTCAGGAGAACACTGAAGCTTTCTTT. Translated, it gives CASSAQENTEAFF.

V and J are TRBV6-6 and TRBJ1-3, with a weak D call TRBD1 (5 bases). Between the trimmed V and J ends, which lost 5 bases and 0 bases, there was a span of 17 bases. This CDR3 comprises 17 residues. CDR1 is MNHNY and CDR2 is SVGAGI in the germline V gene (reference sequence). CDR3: CASSRWGGVSSGNTIYF. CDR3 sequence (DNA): TGTGCCAGCAGTCGATGGGGAGGGGTTAGCTCTGGAAACACCATATATTTT.

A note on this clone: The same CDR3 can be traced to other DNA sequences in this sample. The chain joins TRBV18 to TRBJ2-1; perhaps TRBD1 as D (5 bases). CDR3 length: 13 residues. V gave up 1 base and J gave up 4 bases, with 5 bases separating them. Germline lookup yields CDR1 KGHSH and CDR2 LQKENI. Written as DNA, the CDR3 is TGTGCCAGCTCACCACAGGGGTACAATGAGCAGTTCTTC. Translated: CASSPQGYNEQFF.

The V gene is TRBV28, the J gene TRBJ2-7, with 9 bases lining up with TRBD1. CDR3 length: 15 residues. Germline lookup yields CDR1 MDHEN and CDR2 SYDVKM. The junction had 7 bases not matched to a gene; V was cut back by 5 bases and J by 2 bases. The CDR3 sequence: CASSQPGQGTYEQYF. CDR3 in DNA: TGTGCCAGCAGTCAACCCGGACAGGGGACCTACGAGCAGTACTTC.

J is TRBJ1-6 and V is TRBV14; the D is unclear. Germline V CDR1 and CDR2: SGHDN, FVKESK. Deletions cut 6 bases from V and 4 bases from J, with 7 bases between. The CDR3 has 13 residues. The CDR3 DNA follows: TGTGCCAGCAGGGGCTTTTATAATTCACCCCTCCACTTT. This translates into CASRGFYNSPLHF.

The CDR3 protein is CASSAGQGLNQPQHF. The CDR3 DNA reads as TGTGCCAGCAGCGCGGGACAGGGGCTTAATCAGCCCCAGCATTTT. The rearrangement uses TRBV25-1 and TRBJ1-5; 10 nucleotides line up with TRBD1. The V gene end was trimmed by 6 bases and the J gene end by 4 bases; junction bases not matched to a gene: 6. The CDR3 runs to 15 residues. Germline lookup yields CDR1 MGHDK and CDR2 SYGVNS.

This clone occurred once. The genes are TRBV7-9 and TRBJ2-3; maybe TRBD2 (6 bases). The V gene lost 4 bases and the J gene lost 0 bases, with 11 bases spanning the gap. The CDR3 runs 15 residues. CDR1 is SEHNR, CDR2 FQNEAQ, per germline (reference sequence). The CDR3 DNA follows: TGTGCCAGCAGCTACTACGGGACTAGCACAGATACGCAGTATTTT. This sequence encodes CASSYYGTSTDTQYF.

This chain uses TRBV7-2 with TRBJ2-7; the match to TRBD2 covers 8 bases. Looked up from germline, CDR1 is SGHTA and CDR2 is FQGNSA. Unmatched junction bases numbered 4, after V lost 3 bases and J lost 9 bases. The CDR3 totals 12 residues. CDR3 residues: CASSFSGGGQYF. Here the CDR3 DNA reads TGTGCCAGCAGCTTCAGCGGGGGTGGGCAGTACTTC. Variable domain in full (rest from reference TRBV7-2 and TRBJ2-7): GAGVSQSPSNKVTEKGKDVELRCDPISGHTALYWYRQSLGQGLEFLIYFQGNSAPDKSGLPSDRFSAERTGGSVSTLTIQRTQQEDSAVYLCASSFSGGGQYFGPGTRLTVT.

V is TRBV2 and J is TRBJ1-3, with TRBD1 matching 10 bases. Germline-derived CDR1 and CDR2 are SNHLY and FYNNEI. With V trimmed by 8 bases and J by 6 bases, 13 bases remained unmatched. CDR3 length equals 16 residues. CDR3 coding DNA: TGTGCCAGCGGAAGTCCCGGGACAGGGGAACAAAACACCATATATTTT. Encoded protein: CASGSPGTGEQNTIYF.